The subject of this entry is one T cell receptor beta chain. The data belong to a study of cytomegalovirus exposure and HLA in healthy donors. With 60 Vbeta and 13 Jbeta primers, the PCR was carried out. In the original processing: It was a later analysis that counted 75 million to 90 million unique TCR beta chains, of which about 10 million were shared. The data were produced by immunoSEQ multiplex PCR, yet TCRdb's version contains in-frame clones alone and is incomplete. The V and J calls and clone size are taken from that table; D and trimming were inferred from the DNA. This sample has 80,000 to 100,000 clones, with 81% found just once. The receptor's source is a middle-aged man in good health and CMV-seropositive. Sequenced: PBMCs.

The CDR3 region is CASSQDGGWGNQPQHF. In nucleotides, the CDR3 is TGCGCCAGCAGCCAAGACGGGGGATGGGGCAATCAGCCCCAGCATTTT. The chain is built from TRBV4-1 and TRBJ1-5, with TRBD1 as a possible D gene (5 bases). This CDR3 comprises 16 residues. The V gene's germline CDR1 is MGHRA and CDR2 YSYEKL. Trimming stripped 0 bases from V and 2 bases from J, with 11 bases between.